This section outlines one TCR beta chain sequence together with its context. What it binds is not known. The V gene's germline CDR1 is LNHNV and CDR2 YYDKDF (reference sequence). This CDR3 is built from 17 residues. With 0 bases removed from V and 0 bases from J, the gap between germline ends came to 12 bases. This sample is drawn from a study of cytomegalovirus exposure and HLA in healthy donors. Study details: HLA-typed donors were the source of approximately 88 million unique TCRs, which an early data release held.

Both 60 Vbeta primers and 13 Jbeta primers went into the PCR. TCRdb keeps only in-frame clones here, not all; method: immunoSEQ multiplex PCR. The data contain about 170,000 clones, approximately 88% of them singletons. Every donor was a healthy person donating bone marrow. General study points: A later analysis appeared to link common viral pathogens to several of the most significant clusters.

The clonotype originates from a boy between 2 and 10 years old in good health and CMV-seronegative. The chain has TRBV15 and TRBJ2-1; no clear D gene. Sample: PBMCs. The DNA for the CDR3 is TGTGCCACCAGCAGAGAAAGCCTAGGAAGCTCCTACAATGAGCAGTTCTTC. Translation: CATSRESLGSSYNEQFF.